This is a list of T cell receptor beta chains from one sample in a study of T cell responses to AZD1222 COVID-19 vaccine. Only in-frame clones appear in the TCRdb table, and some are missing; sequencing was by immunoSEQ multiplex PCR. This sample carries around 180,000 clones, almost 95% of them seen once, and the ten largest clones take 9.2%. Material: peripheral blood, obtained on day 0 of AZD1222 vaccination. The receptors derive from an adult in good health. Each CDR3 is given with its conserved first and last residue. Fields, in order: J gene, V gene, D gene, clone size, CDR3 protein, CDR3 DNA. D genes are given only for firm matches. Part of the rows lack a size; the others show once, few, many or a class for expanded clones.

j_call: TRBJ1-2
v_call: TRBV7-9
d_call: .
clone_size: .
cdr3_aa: CASSLDAPVYGYTF
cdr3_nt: TGTGCCAGCAGTTTGGATGCGCCGGTCTATGGCTACACCTTC

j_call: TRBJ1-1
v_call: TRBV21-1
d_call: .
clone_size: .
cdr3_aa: CASSEAKPNTEAFF
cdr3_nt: TGTGCCAGCAGCGAAGCTAAACCGAACACTGAAGCTTTCTTT

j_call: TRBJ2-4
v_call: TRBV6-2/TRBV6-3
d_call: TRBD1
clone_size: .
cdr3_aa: CASSYYGGTGPRAKNIQYF
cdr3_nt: TGTGCCAGCAGTTACTATGGGGGGACAGGCCCGCGGGCCAAAAACATTCAGTACTTC

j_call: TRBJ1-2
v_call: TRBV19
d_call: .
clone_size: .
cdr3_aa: CASSIKRGFHGYTF
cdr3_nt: TGTGCCAGTAGTATCAAAAGGGGATTTCATGGCTACACCTTC

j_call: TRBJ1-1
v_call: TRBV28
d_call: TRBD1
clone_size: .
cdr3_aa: CASSRDRSNTEAFF
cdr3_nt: TGTGCCAGCAGTCGGGACAGGTCGAACACTGAAGCTTTCTTT

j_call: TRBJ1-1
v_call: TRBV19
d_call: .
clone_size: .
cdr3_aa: CASSTQEDTEAFF
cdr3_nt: TGTGCCAGTAGTACTCAAGAGGACACTGAAGCTTTCTTT

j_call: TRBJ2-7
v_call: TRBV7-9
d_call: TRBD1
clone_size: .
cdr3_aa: CASSPDREVYEQYF
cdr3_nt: TGTGCCAGCAGCCCGGACAGGGAGGTCTACGAGCAGTACTTC

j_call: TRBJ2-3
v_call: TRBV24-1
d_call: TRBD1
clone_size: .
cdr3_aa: CATSELTGGITDTQYF
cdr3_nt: TGTGCCACCAGTGAGTTAACAGGGGGCATTACAGATACGCAGTATTTT

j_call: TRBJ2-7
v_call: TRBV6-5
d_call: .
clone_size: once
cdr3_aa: CASSTSSYEQYF
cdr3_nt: TGTGCCAGCAGTACGTCCAGCTACGAGCAGTACTTC

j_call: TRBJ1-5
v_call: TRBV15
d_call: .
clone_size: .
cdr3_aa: CATSSLGRGSNQPQHF
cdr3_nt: TGTGCCACCAGCAGCCTCGGTCGGGGGAGCAATCAGCCCCAGCATTTT

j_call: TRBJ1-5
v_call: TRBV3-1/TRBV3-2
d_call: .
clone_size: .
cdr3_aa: CASSQAGGQNQPQHF
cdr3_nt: TGTGCCAGCAGCCAAGCTGGCGGACAGAATCAGCCCCAGCATTTT

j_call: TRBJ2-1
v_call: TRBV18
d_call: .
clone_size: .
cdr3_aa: CASSPLGFYNEQFF
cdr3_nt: TGTGCCAGCTCACCACTGGGGTTCTACAATGAGCAGTTCTTC

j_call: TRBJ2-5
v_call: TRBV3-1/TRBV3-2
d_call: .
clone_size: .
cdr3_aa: CASSHGRQPPETQYF
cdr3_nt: TGTGCCAGCAGCCACGGGCGCCAACCCCCCGAGACCCAGTACTTC

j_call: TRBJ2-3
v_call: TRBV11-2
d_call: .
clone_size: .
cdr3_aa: CASSLGHTDTQYF
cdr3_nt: TGTGCCAGCAGCTTAGGCCACACAGATACGCAGTATTTT